One sample yielded the 27 T cell receptor beta chains listed below, sequenced in a study of blood T cell repertoires in COVID-19. Generated by immunoSEQ multiplex PCR, the TCRdb table keeps only in-frame clones and is missing some. The sample carries 230,000 or so clones, roughly 87% recorded once. The specimen sequenced was peripheral blood. The source is a man in his forties with active or convalescent COVID-19.

The chain has TRBV9 and TRBJ2-1; 7 nucleotides agree with TRBD2. Germline V gene sequence: CDR1 SGDLS, CDR2 YYNGEE. This CDR3 region has 15 residues. Losses at the gene ends were 4 bases for V and 1 base for J; bases not matched to a gene: 5. DNA for the CDR3: TGTGCCAGCAGCTTCGGGGGAGGGTCCTACAATGAGCAGTTCTTC. Encoded protein: CASSFGGGSYNEQFF.

The gene calls are TRBV12-3 or TRBV12-4 and TRBJ2-1; possible D gene TRBD2, 6 bases. This CDR3 is 13 amino acids long. The V and J ends lost 6 bases and 9 bases respectively, with 15 bases between them. CDR3 in amino acids: CASRSGVSVEQFF. The CDR3 DNA follows: TGTGCCAGCAGGTCGGGGGTATCTGTTGAGCAGTTCTTC.

J is TRBJ2-1 and V is TRBV2, with 8 nucleotides matching TRBD2. The CDR3 runs 16 residues. V dropped 7 bases and J dropped 0; count of bases not matched to a gene: 8. In germline, CDR1 is SNHLY, CDR2 FYNNEI. CDR3 loop: CASMGIGTSSYNEQFF. The CDR3 region has the DNA TGTGCCAGCATGGGCATTGGGACTAGCTCCTACAATGAGCAGTTCTTC.

CDR3 region: CASSERTGLTYNEQFF. The CDR3 DNA follows: TGTGCCAGCAGTGAGCGAACAGGGCTAACCTACAATGAGCAGTTCTTC. This sequence joins TRBV2 and TRBJ2-1; D is perhaps TRBD1 (6 bases). Germline CDR1 is SNHLY and CDR2 is FYNNEI. The V and J ends lost 3 bases and 2 bases respectively, with 14 bases between them. The length of the CDR3 is 16 residues.

V and J are TRBV7-2 and TRBJ1-3; 7 bases align to TRBD1. The ends lost 1 base at V and 4 bases at J; junction bases unmatched: 7. Germline CDR1 SGHTA, CDR2 FQGNSA. The length of the CDR3 is 16 residues. CDR3 coding DNA: TGTGCCAGCAGCTTAGTTGACAGGGTAATAGGAAACACCATATATTTT. Residues: CASSLVDRVIGNTIYF.

This clone was observed a few times. This rearrangement joins TRBV9 to TRBJ1-2; D possibly corresponds to TRBD1 (6 bases). The V gene's germline CDR1 is SGDLS and CDR2 YYNGEE. The V and J ends lost 0 bases and 0 bases respectively, with 21 bases between them. This CDR3 region has 19 residues. The CDR3 region has the DNA TGTGCCAGCAGCGTAGACCCTACAGGACAGCGAAAAGCTAACTATGGCTACACCTTC. Translated, it gives CASSVDPTGQRKANYGYTF.

The chain couples TRBV6-5 to TRBJ2-7; 8 bases line up with TRBD1. Germline V CDR1 and CDR2: MNHEY, SVGAGI. CDR3 length: 13 amino acids. V was clipped by 6 bases and J by 6 bases; unmatched bases: 7. CDR3 DNA sequence: TGTGCCAGCAGCCAACGGACAGGGTCCGAGCAGTACTTC. It translates to CASSQRTGSEQYF.

The V gene is TRBV6-4, the J gene TRBJ2-2; TRBD1 is a possible D gene (5 bases). Trimming cost V 4 bases and J 4 bases, with 7 bases left between them. This CDR3 is 13 amino acids long. The germline V gene has CDR1 MRHNA and CDR2 SNTAGT. For the CDR3, the DNA is TGTGCCAGCAGTGCAAGGGGCACCGGGGAGCTGTTTTTT. Translating gives CASSARGTGELFF.

The count of this clone is one. V gene TRBV7-2 combines with J gene TRBJ2-1, with TRBD2 identical over 12 bases. V was pared by 3 bases and J by 0 bases, with 6 bases of the junction left unmatched. CDR3 length: 18 amino acids. CDR1 and CDR2 from the germline V gene are SGHTA and FQGNSA. The CDR3, as DNA: TGTGCCAGCAGCTTCCAAGGACTAGCGGGGTACTCCTACAATGAGCAGTTCTTC. It translates to CASSFQGLAGYSYNEQFF.

The V and J genes are TRBV18 and TRBJ2-1; TRBD1 agrees at 12 bases. In germline, CDR1 is KGHSH, CDR2 LQKENI. The CDR3 is made up of 17 amino acids. J gave up 3 bases and V 3 bases, and 6 bases lay outside the gene matches. The CDR3 region has the DNA TGTGCCAGCTCACCGTGGGACAGGGGGCAAGGCTACAATGAGCAGTTCTTC. It is translated as CASSPWDRGQGYNEQFF. The variable domain in full, with the rest retrieved from reference TRBV18 and TRBJ2-1, is NAGVMQNPRHLVRRRGQEARLRCSPMKGHSHVYWYRQLPEEGLKFMVYLQKENIIDESGMPKERFSAEFPKEGPSILRIQQVVRGDSAAYFCASSPWDRGQGYNEQFFGPGTRLTVL.

This chain joins TRBV11-3 and TRBJ1-1, with D possibly TRBD1 on 5 matching bases. The V and J ends lost 8 bases and 1 base respectively, with 11 bases between them. Germline CDR1 SGHNT, CDR2 YENEEA. This CDR3 is built from 13 residues. CDR3 DNA: TGTGCCAGCCGGGAGAGGGGGAACACTGAAGCTTTCTTT. Translating it yields CASRERGNTEAFF.

V gene TRBV11-2 combines with J gene TRBJ1-2; no reliable D call. V was clipped by 2 bases and J by 1 base, with 5 bases between them. The CDR3 sequence is 13 residues long. The germline gives CDR1 SGHAT, CDR2 FQNNGV. CDR3 nucleotides: TGTGCCAGCAGCTTAACACATAACTATGGCTACACCTTC. Amino acid sequence: CASSLTHNYGYTF.

This chain joins TRBV10-1 and TRBJ2-3; the match to TRBD2 covers 7 bases. The CDR3 consists of 17 residues. The ends lost 2 bases at V and 9 bases at J; junction bases unmatched: 17. Germline CDR1 WNHNN, CDR2 SYGVQD (reference sequence). The CDR3 sequence is CASSEQRASGAPGTQYF. The CDR3 bases are TGCGCCAGCAGTGAGCAGAGGGCTAGCGGTGCCCCCGGGACGCAGTATTTT.

This chain uses TRBV19 with TRBJ1-2; D is undetermined. Germline CDR1 is LNHDA and CDR2 is SQIVND (reference sequence). The V gene lost 1 base and the J gene lost 4 bases, with 13 bases spanning the gap. This CDR3 is 15 amino acids long. The CDR3 is CASSIGAGLLYGYTF. CDR3 sequence (DNA): TGTGCCAGTAGTATAGGAGCAGGCCTCCTCTATGGCTACACCTTC.

In DNA, the CDR3 is TGTGCCAGCAACCCCTCCGGGACAGAGTACGAGCAGTACTTC. It encodes CASNPSGTEYEQYF. The chain couples TRBV6-5 to TRBJ2-7, with TRBD1 identical over 7 bases. J gave up 4 bases and V 7 bases, and 10 bases lay outside the gene matches. CDR1 MNHEY and CDR2 SVGAGI come from the germline V gene. The length of the CDR3 is 14 residues.

In DNA, the CDR3 is TGTGCCAGCAGCCAGATGGATTCACCCCTCCACTTT. Translation: CASSQMDSPLHF. J is TRBJ1-6 and V is TRBV7-9, with no clear D. The V end was cut by 5 bases, the J end by 8 bases, with 7 bases between. Looked up from germline, CDR1 is SEHNR and CDR2 is FQNEAQ (reference sequence). The CDR3 has 12 residues.

The rearrangement joins TRBV27 to TRBJ1-5; D is perhaps TRBD1 (5 bases). The V gene lost 6 bases and the J gene lost 0 bases, with 9 bases spanning the gap. Germline CDR1 is MNHEY and CDR2 is SMNVEV (reference sequence). This CDR3 region has 14 residues. The CDR3 reads CASRGLNSNQPQHF. CDR3 DNA: TGTGCCAGCAGGGGACTGAATAGCAATCAGCCCCAGCATTTT.

The chain uses TRBV18 and TRBJ2-6; no clear D gene. CDR1 is KGHSH and CDR2 is LQKENI in the germline V gene. V lost 0 bases, J lost 0 bases, and 15 bases lay in between. The CDR3 totals 19 residues. CDR3 sequence (DNA): TGTGCCAGCTCACCACCTAACAGCTTGGGCCACTCTGGGGCCAACGTCCTGACTTTC. It yields the protein CASSPPNSLGHSGANVLTF. The variable domain in full, with the rest retrieved from reference TRBV18 and TRBJ2-6, is NAGVMQNPRHLVRRRGQEARLRCSPMKGHSHVYWYRQLPEEGLKFMVYLQKENIIDESGMPKERFSAEFPKEGPSILRIQQVVRGDSAAYFCASSPPNSLGHSGANVLTFGAGSRLTVL.

This clone was observed a single time. CDR3: CASSEWQGTEAFF. CDR3 in DNA: TGTGCCAGCAGTGAATGGCAGGGCACTGAAGCTTTCTTT. The chain joins TRBV25-1 to TRBJ1-1, with a tentative D call TRBD1 (5 bases). There are 13 residues in the CDR3. V was pared by 1 base and J by 4 bases, with 7 bases between. Germline V gene sequence: CDR1 MGHDK, CDR2 SYGVNS.

The chain is built from TRBV7-8 and TRBJ1-1, with TRBD1 as a possible D gene (5 bases). The CDR3 runs 18 residues. V was cut by 1 base and J by 4 bases, with 22 bases left in between. CDR1 and CDR2 (germline): SGHVS, FQNEAQ. CDR3: CASSLGVTALRGSTEAFF. The CDR3 DNA reads as TGTGCCAGCAGCTTAGGCGTCACAGCTCTGCGGGGCAGCACTGAAGCTTTCTTT.

This clone appeared a single time. V and J are TRBV5-4 and TRBJ2-3, with 8 nucleotides matching TRBD1. The germline CDR1 and CDR2 sequences are SGHNT and YYREEE (reference sequence). J gave up 1 base and V 4 bases, and 5 bases lay outside the gene matches. The CDR3 is 15 amino acids. Written as DNA, the CDR3 is TGTGCCAGCAGCGTAGACAGGGGTGGCACAGATACGCAGTATTTT. Translation: CASSVDRGGTDTQYF.

The V gene is TRBV11-2, the J gene TRBJ2-5; 10 bases match TRBD2. This CDR3 contains 17 residues. V was clipped by 2 bases and J by 8 bases; unmatched bases: 14. Germline V gene sequence: CDR1 SGHAT, CDR2 FQNNGV. The CDR3: CASSLQLGLAASATQYF. CDR3 DNA sequence: TGTGCCAGCAGCTTACAGCTAGGACTAGCGGCTTCGGCTACCCAGTACTTC. The variable domain in full, completed from reference TRBV11-2 and TRBJ2-5, reads EAGVAQSPRYKIIEKRQSVAFWCNPISGHATLYWYQQILGQGPKLLIQFQNNGVVDDSQLPKDRFSAERLKGVDSTLKIQPAKLEDSAVYLCASSLQLGLAASATQYFGPGTRLLVL.

J is TRBJ1-6 and V is TRBV28; TRBD1 aligns across 9 bases. Germline V gene data show CDR1 as MDHEN and CDR2 as SYDVKM. The CDR3 is 16 residues long. J was trimmed by 11 bases and V by 5 bases; bases with no gene match: 13. The CDR3 here is CASSPRGHRGRAPLHF. The CDR3 DNA is TGTGCCAGCAGTCCCCGGGGCCACAGGGGGCGGGCACCCCTCCACTTT.

This chain uses TRBV5-1 with TRBJ1-1; possibly TRBD1 for D (6 bases). The V and J ends lost 4 bases and 5 bases respectively, with 21 bases between them. Germline loops: CDR1 SGHRS, CDR2 YFSETQ. The CDR3 is made up of 16 amino acids. This CDR3 reads CASSPVPGHFSTEAFF. CDR3 nucleotides: TGCGCCAGCAGCCCGGTCCCGGGACATTTTTCGACTGAAGCTTTCTTT.

The gene calls are TRBV28 and TRBJ1-2; tentatively, D is TRBD1 (6 bases). The CDR3 is made up of 14 amino acids. Looked up from germline, CDR1 is MDHEN and CDR2 is SYDVKM. The V end was cut by 2 bases, the J end by 4 bases, with 11 bases between. CDR3 DNA: TGTGCCAGCAGTTTACAGGGGTTTGGCTATGGCTACACCTTC. This encodes CASSLQGFGYGYTF.

The gene calls are TRBV6-1 and TRBJ2-5, with TRBD1 matching over 7 bases. The CDR3 totals 16 residues. Unmatched junction bases numbered 6, after V lost 1 base and J lost 1 base. Germline loops: CDR1 MNHNS, CDR2 SASEGT. The CDR3 is CASSEEVRGPQETQYF. The CDR3 nucleotides read TGTGCCAGCAGTGAAGAGGTGAGGGGGCCCCAAGAGACCCAGTACTTC.

In this sample, this clone turned up once. J is TRBJ2-7 and V is TRBV7-9; 7 bases fit TRBD1. This CDR3 contains 13 residues. Germline CDR1 is SEHNR and CDR2 is FQNEAQ (reference sequence). Losses at the gene ends were 4 bases for V and 0 bases for J; bases not matched to a gene: 0. In DNA form, the CDR3 reads TGTGCCAGCAGCTGGGACAGCTCCTACGAGCAGTACTTC. It is translated as CASSWDSSYEQYF.